Only a few counts were recorded for the clone carrying this T cell receptor (beta chain). What it binds is unknown. The data were produced by immunoSEQ multiplex PCR, yet TCRdb's version contains in-frame clones alone and is incomplete. In the table there are 100,000 to 150,000 clones, about 85% of which are singletons. V lost 5 bases, J lost 2 bases, and 19 bases lay in between. The CDR3 covers 17 residues. Germline CDR1 MDHEN, CDR2 SYDVKM. The entry originates in a study of T cell responses to AZD1222 COVID-19 vaccine. Study findings and constraints: Dominant at 160-218 and 743-854, vaccine-associated CD4 TCRs also spanned spike. Clonal diversity may have been underestimated in mostly white British donors. Seropositive at baseline were only five or six AZD1222 recipients.

Pooled in the analysis were second doses at about 4 or about 12 weeks. The rearrangement uses TRBV28 and TRBJ1-5, with D uncertain. This clonotype was obtained from an adult who received the AZD1222 COVID-19 vaccine. The specimen comprised peripheral blood, sampled 28 days after the second AZD1222 dose. The CDR3 DNA reads as TGTGCCAGCAGTCCCACCTGGAGGAAGTTAGGCAATCAGCCCCAGCATTTT. Translating gives CASSPTWRKLGNQPQHF.